The 26 T cell receptor beta chains reported below all come from one sample, sequenced in a study of blood T cell repertoires in COVID-19. The protocol was immunoSEQ multiplex PCR, while the TCRdb copy is restricted to in-frame clones and leaves out a portion. The sample contains roughly 150,000 clones, around four fifths of which appear only once. The sample was peripheral blood. These receptors all come from a woman aged 80 or over with acute or convalescent COVID-19.

The J gene is TRBJ2-5, the V gene TRBV25-1, with D unresolved. The CDR3 runs to 14 residues. Germline V CDR1 and CDR2: MGHDK, SYGVNS. V was trimmed by 1 base and J by 2 bases, leaving 8 bases between them. The CDR3 sequence is CASSESGRQETQYF. The CDR3 nucleotides are TGTGCCAGCAGTGAATCAGGCAGGCAAGAGACCCAGTACTTC.

A remark on this clone: One end of the junction is discordant with germline, which a read error may explain. The rearrangement uses TRBV19 and TRBJ1-5, with D perhaps matching TRBD1 (5 bases). The CDR3 runs to 17 residues. The germline gives CDR1 LNHDA, CDR2 SQIVND (reference sequence). The CDR3: CASSIRGTRGSNRPQHF. The CDR3 DNA sequence: TGTGCCAGTAGTATAAGGGGTACAAGGGGTAGCAATCGGCCCCAGCATTTT.

The chain is built from TRBV5-1 and TRBJ1-1; the match to TRBD1 covers 8 bases. The CDR3 is 13 residues long. With V trimmed by 0 bases and J by 8 bases, 3 bases remained unmatched. Germline CDR1 and CDR2: SGHRS and YFSETQ. DNA of the CDR3: TGCGCCAGCAGCTTGGTTGGACAGGGAGAAGCTTTCTTT. It yields the protein CASSLVGQGEAFF.

The chain couples TRBV28 to TRBJ1-1; 8 nucleotides match TRBD1. The J segment lost 5 bases and the V segment lost 4 bases, leaving 6 bases of the junction unmatched. The CDR3 loop spans 14 amino acids. CDR1 and CDR2 (germline): MDHEN, SYDVKM. In DNA, the CDR3 is TGTGCCAGCAGTTACGGACAGGGAAGGACTGAAGCTTTCTTT. The encoded protein is CASSYGQGRTEAFF.

The sample holds a few counts of this clone. The chain joins TRBV14 to TRBJ1-1; D uncertain. The CDR3 length is 13 residues. Germline CDR1 reads SGHDN; CDR2 reads FVKESK. V lost 5 bases and J lost 0, with 7 bases in between. Here the CDR3 reads CASSLTVNTEAFF. The CDR3 nucleotides read TGTGCCAGCAGCTTAACGGTGAACACTGAAGCTTTCTTT.

The rearrangement uses TRBV18 and TRBJ2-7; a weak D match, TRBD1 (5 bases). The length of the CDR3 is 15 residues. V shed 3 bases and J shed 3 bases, with 15 bases lying between them. Per germline, CDR1 KGHSH and CDR2 LQKENI. CDR3 nucleotides: TGTGCCAGCTCACCGGTTGAGCAGGGCGGCTACGAGCAGTACTTC. This codes for CASSPVEQGGYEQYF.

This clone was recorded only once. The DNA of the CDR3 is TGTGCTAGTGGTTTGGGAGCACAGGGAGTTAATGAAAAACTGTTTTTT. Translated: CASGLGAQGVNEKLFF. The V gene is TRBV12-5, the J gene TRBJ1-4, with TRBD1 as a possible D gene (6 bases). CDR1 LGHNT and CDR2 FRNRAP come from the germline V gene. The CDR3 spans 16 residues. Trimming removed 1 base from V and 4 bases from J, with 13 bases in between.

This clone was picked up a small number of times. Other DNA sequences from this sample encode an identical CDR3 as well. The gene calls are TRBV30 and TRBJ1-5, with D maybe TRBD1 (6 bases). The CDR3 extends over 14 amino acids. V shed 7 bases and J shed 0 bases, with 13 bases lying between them. Germline V gives CDR1 GTSNPN, CDR2 SVGIG (reference sequence). This CDR3 is CALTGSDSNQPQHF. CDR3 bases: TGTGCCTTAACAGGGTCGGATAGCAATCAGCCCCAGCATTTT.

V is TRBV7-8 and J is TRBJ2-1, with D tentatively TRBD2 (6 bases). The ends were cut back, 1 base at V and 0 bases at J, with 13 bases in the middle. The CDR3 has 17 amino acids. Germline values: CDR1 SGHVS, CDR2 FQNEAQ. In DNA, the CDR3 is TGTGCCAGCAGCTTAGATAGCGGAATTAGCTCCTACAATGAGCAGTTCTTC. It codes for CASSLDSGISSYNEQFF.

In its sample, this clone was seen a few times. The chain recombines TRBV9 with TRBJ1-1, with D maybe TRBD1 (6 bases). CDR3 length: 14 amino acids. The germline V and J ends were trimmed by 4 bases and 6 bases, with 16 bases remaining between them. The germline gives CDR1 SGDLS, CDR2 YYNGEE. The chain's CDR3 is CASSPEGGGSEAFF. The CDR3 nucleotides are TGTGCCAGCAGCCCAGAGGGGGGGGGATCTGAAGCTTTCTTT.

J is TRBJ2-1 and V is TRBV11-1, with TRBD2 identical over 14 bases. J was trimmed by 8 bases and V by 2 bases; bases with no gene match: 5. Germline CDR1 SGHAT, CDR2 FQDESV (reference sequence). This CDR3 has 16 amino acids. CDR3 nucleotide sequence: TGTGCCAGCAGCTTACGACTAGCGGGAGGGGGGGATGAGCAGTTCTTC. This translates into CASSLRLAGGGDEQFF.

This clone has more than one count but fewer than ten. The chain combines TRBV19 with TRBJ1-1; D gene ambiguous. Deletions cut 7 bases from V and 4 bases from J, with 7 bases between. CDR1 and CDR2 from the germline V gene are LNHDA and SQIVND (reference sequence). The CDR3 extends over 11 amino acids. CDR3 DNA: TGTGCCAGTACGAGGAGCACTGAAGCTTTCTTT. Its protein is CASTRSTEAFF.

This clone was picked up a small number of times. The rearrangement uses TRBV5-1 and TRBJ1-2; no clear D. CDR1 and CDR2 from the germline V gene are SGHRS and YFSETQ. The V end was cut by 0 bases, the J end by 2 bases, with 5 bases between. This CDR3 comprises 13 residues. CDR3 residues: CASSLAENYGYTF. The CDR3 DNA sequence: TGCGCCAGCAGCTTGGCAGAAAACTATGGCTACACCTTC.

This chain joins TRBV7-9 and TRBJ2-7; 9 nucleotides line up with TRBD1. V shed 4 bases and J 2 bases; nucleotides not matched to a gene: 9. The CDR3 is 16 amino acids. From germline, CDR1 is SEHNR and CDR2 FQNEAQ (reference sequence). The CDR3 sequence: CASSSAMGQGPYEQYF. The DNA for the CDR3 is TGTGCCAGCAGCTCTGCGATGGGACAGGGACCCTACGAGCAGTACTTC.

This chain uses TRBV7-8 with TRBJ2-5; possibly TRBD1 for D (5 bases). Germline lookup yields CDR1 SGHVS and CDR2 FQNEAQ. V shed 0 bases and J shed 2 bases, with 7 bases lying between them. CDR3 length: 14 residues. CDR3 nucleotide sequence: TGTGCCAGCAGCTTAGCAGGACAACAAGAGACCCAGTACTTC. Encoded protein: CASSLAGQQETQYF.

The chain has TRBV19 and TRBJ1-1, with 11 bases that match TRBD1. CDR1 and CDR2 (germline): LNHDA, SQIVND (reference sequence). After removal of 8 bases from V and 10 bases from J, the junction contained 9 bases not matched to a gene. The CDR3 runs to 13 residues. This CDR3 is CASYGQGAGGAFF. The DNA for the CDR3 is TGTGCCAGTTACGGACAGGGGGCAGGGGGAGCTTTCTTT.

V is TRBV6-5 and J is TRBJ1-2; TRBD1 agrees at 10 bases. CDR3 length: 15 amino acids. CDR1 is MNHEY and CDR2 is SVGAGI in the germline V gene. After removal of 0 bases from V and 5 bases from J, the junction contained 3 bases not matched to a gene. The CDR3 DNA sequence: TGTGCCAGCAGTTACTCGGCGGGACAGGGGTATGGCTACACCTTC. This encodes CASSYSAGQGYGYTF.

The chain is built from TRBV7-2 and TRBJ2-5; D is possibly TRBD1 (6 bases). Germline values: CDR1 SGHTA, CDR2 FQGNSA. Trimming pared 2 bases from V and 2 bases from J, leaving 9 bases between. The CDR3 runs 14 residues. CDR3 sequence: CASSLHRVQETQYF. The CDR3 region has the DNA TGTGCCAGCAGCTTACACAGGGTACAAGAGACCCAGTACTTC.

V usage is TRBV19 and J usage is TRBJ1-2; 9 bases align to TRBD1. The CDR3 totals 14 residues. The V gene end was trimmed by 4 bases and the J gene end by 4 bases; junction bases not matched to a gene: 4. Germline V gene data show CDR1 as LNHDA and CDR2 as SQIVND (reference sequence). This chain's CDR3 is CASSSRDRAYGYTF. CDR3 nucleotide sequence: TGTGCCAGTAGTAGCCGGGACAGGGCCTATGGCTACACCTTC.

The rearrangement joins TRBV19 to TRBJ2-5, with D possibly being TRBD1 (5 bases). Germline V gene sequence: CDR1 LNHDA, CDR2 SQIVND (reference sequence). The CDR3 has 15 amino acids. V gave up 4 bases and J gave up 3 bases, with 15 bases separating them. This chain's CDR3 is CASSTNRISKETQYF. The CDR3 bases are TGTGCCAGTAGTACCAACAGGATATCAAAAGAGACCCAGTACTTC.

In its sample, this clone was seen a few times. CDR3 nucleotides: TGTGCCAGCAGCCACGCCGGTGGTGAGCAGTTCTTC. This encodes CASSHAGGEQFF. The chain carries TRBV7-3 and TRBJ2-1; D not resolved. The germline CDR1 and CDR2 sequences are SGHTA and FQGTGA. This CDR3 region has 12 residues. With 5 bases removed from V and 9 bases from J, the gap between germline ends came to 11 bases.

V gene TRBV6-5 combines with J gene TRBJ2-1; D is undetermined. CDR3 length equals 14 residues. Looked up from germline, CDR1 is MNHEY and CDR2 is SVGAGI. Trimming took off 0 bases at V and 4 bases at J, with 7 bases between the two ends. The CDR3 DNA reads TGTGCCAGCAGTTACTCGAAACTTTACAATGAGCAGTTCTTC. Protein sequence: CASSYSKLYNEQFF.

The chain links TRBV7-2 to TRBJ2-1; D gene uncertain. Per germline, CDR1 SGHTA and CDR2 FQGNSA. This CDR3 has 15 amino acids. V was shortened by 4 bases and J by 4 bases, with 14 bases between the two germline ends. As DNA, the CDR3 is TGTGCCAGCAGCTCATCCCGTGGAGTATACAATGAGCAGTTCTTC. Translated: CASSSSRGVYNEQFF.

This chain connects TRBV6-6 to TRBJ1-1; D gene uncertain. The length of the CDR3 is 13 residues. Germline CDR1 is MNHNY and CDR2 is SVGAGI (reference sequence). V lost 6 bases to trimming and J lost 1 base, with 9 bases between them. CDR3 DNA sequence: TGTGCCAGCAGCCCCAGCGAGAACACTGAAGCTTTCTTT. Amino acid sequence: CASSPSENTEAFF.

This clone was counted a few times. The chain links TRBV5-1 to TRBJ2-1, with unresolved D. Germline lookup yields CDR1 SGHRS and CDR2 YFSETQ. The CDR3 is made up of 14 amino acids. V was cut by 0 bases and J by 3 bases, with 7 bases left in between. In nucleotides, the CDR3 is TGCGCCAGCAGCTTGGATCTAGTCTACAATGAGCAGTTCTTC. Translating gives CASSLDLVYNEQFF. Combining the CDR3 with reference TRBV5-1 and TRBJ2-1 gives the whole variable domain KAGVTQTPRYLIKTRGQQVTLSCSPISGHRSVSWYQQTPGQGLQFLFEYFSETQRNKGNFPGRFSGRQFSNSRSEMNVSTLELGDSALYLCASSLDLVYNEQFFGPGTRLTVL.

The count of this clone is one. The rearrangement uses TRBV5-4 and TRBJ2-1, with 14 bases lining up with TRBD2. V was clipped by 2 bases and J by 8 bases; unmatched bases: 9. This CDR3 has 17 residues. Germline V gene sequence: CDR1 SGHNT, CDR2 YYREEE (reference sequence). The CDR3: CASSFPGLAGVFDEQFF. CDR3 in DNA: TGTGCCAGCAGCTTTCCGGGACTAGCGGGGGTGTTCGATGAGCAGTTCTTC.